This T cell receptor (beta chain) was sequenced for a study of regulatory T cells in long-lasting Graves disease. General study findings and limits: Blood alone, not thyroid tissue, was studied.

Germline V lookup: CDR1 SGHRS, CDR2 YFSETQ. Trimming removed 4 bases at V and 2 bases at J, with 15 bases between. The CDR3 spans 15 residues. In building TCR beta libraries, iRepertoire HTBI primers were used together with Arm-PCR of CDR3 regions. From the multiplex PCR reads, TCRdb called clonotypes with MiXCR, one entry per CDR3 protein. The sample has a few hundred thousand distinct CDR3 sequences, 23% seen once. Stated time point: persistent/refractory GD, antithyroid drugs over 5 years with positive TRAb. RNA from PBMCs was the source of the TCR library. A remark on this clonotype: Its target is not known.

The TCR originated in a female donor with Graves disease. Sequenced here: peripheral blood mononuclear cells (PBMCs), sampled when the disease was refractory, from a patient treated with antithyroid drugs. The rearrangement joins TRBV5-1 to TRBJ1-2; D is unclear. The CDR3 loop reads CASSPGPGDNYGYTF. The DNA for the CDR3 is TGCGCCAGCAGCCCGGGTCCGGGAGACAACTATGGCTACACCTTC.